Presented here are 8 T cell receptor beta chains from one specimen sequenced in a study of CD8 T cells in Susac syndrome. Reverse transcription of roughly 0.5 to 1 ug RNA was carried out with random hexamers. TCRdb re-called the immunoSEQ multiplex PCR reads through MiXCR, storing one row per CDR3 protein. This table has about 200,000 distinct CDR3 sequences, over 85% appearing once. Sequencing was carried out using CD4+ T cells from PBMCs. The receptors shown here come from a human donor in good health.

V is TRBV5-1 and J is TRBJ2-2, with D unclear. Germline assignment: CDR1 SGHRS and CDR2 YFSETQ. The length of the CDR3 is 12 residues. Trimming pared 7 bases from V and 0 bases from J, leaving 4 bases between. The CDR3 bases are TGCGCCAGCGAGTCGAACACCGGGGAGCTGTTTTTT. Protein: CASESNTGELFF.

The chain is built from TRBV7-2 and TRBJ2-3; the D gene is possibly TRBD2 (5 bases). Trimming removed 8 bases from V and 0 bases from J, with 12 bases in between. The CDR3 consists of 14 residues. Germline assignment: CDR1 SGHTA and CDR2 FQGNSA. The CDR3 nucleotides read TGTGCCAGCTCGGGGAGCTCTAGCACAGATACGCAGTATTTT. Protein: CASSGSSSTDTQYF.

V and J are TRBV14 and TRBJ2-3; the D gene could be TRBD1 or TRBD2 (5 bases each). CDR3 length equals 15 residues. V gave up 4 bases and J gave up 0 bases, with 11 bases separating them. CDR1 and CDR2 from the germline V gene are SGHDN and FVKESK. This CDR3 reads CASSPGSPSTDTQYF. The CDR3 coding sequence is TGTGCCAGCAGCCCAGGGAGCCCTAGCACAGATACGCAGTATTTT.

This clonotype was detected once. This chain links TRBV27 with TRBJ1-2, with TRBD1 as a possible D gene (6 bases). Trimming stripped 5 bases from V and 4 bases from J, with 14 bases between. CDR3 length: 14 amino acids. Germline CDR1 reads MNHEY; CDR2 reads SMNVEV (reference sequence). CDR3 coding DNA: TGTGCCAGCAGTAATGGGGGCAACTCCTATGGCTACACCTTC. It is translated as CASSNGGNSYGYTF.

The chain links TRBV3-1 to TRBJ1-1; D unclear. CDR3 length: 13 amino acids. From germline, CDR1 is LGHDT and CDR2 YNNKEL (reference sequence). Trimming cost V 3 bases and J 6 bases, with 11 bases left between them. For the CDR3, the DNA is TGTGCCAGCAGCCATATTCCGGGCGCTGAAGCTTTCTTT. The encoded protein is CASSHIPGAEAFF.

The CDR3 bases are TGTGCCAGCAGGGCAGAGGGGCTAATCACCGGGGAGCTGTTTTTT. Encoded protein: CASRAEGLITGELFF. This rearrangement joins TRBV2 to TRBJ2-2; D might be TRBD1 or TRBD2, each matching 5 bases. This CDR3 comprises 15 residues. With 6 bases removed from V and 4 bases from J, the gap between germline ends came to 15 bases. Germline V gene sequence: CDR1 SNHLY, CDR2 FYNNEI.

Written as DNA, the CDR3 is TGTGCCAGTAGTTCGCGGGACGGTAGCAATCAGCCCCAGCATTTT. This gives the protein CASSSRDGSNQPQHF. The rearrangement joins TRBV19 to TRBJ1-5; D may be TRBD1 (5 bases). This CDR3 has 15 amino acids. V was trimmed by 5 bases and J by 0 bases, leaving 11 bases between them. In germline, CDR1 is LNHDA, CDR2 SQIVND (reference sequence). The full variable domain, in which reference TRBV19 and TRBJ1-5 provide the parts outside the CDR3, is DGGITQSPKYLFRKEGQNVTLSCEQNLNHDAMYWYRQDPGQGLRLIYYSQIVNDFQKGDIAEGYSVSREKKESFPLTVTSAQKNPTAFYLCASSSRDGSNQPQHFGDGTRLSIL.

The chain joins TRBV20-1 to TRBJ1-2; 7 bases align to TRBD1. The CDR3 is made up of 13 amino acids. Germline lookup yields CDR1 DFQATT and CDR2 SNEGSKA (reference sequence). Trimming cost V 6 bases and J 6 bases; bases outside gene matches: 10. CDR3 loop: CSATRTGLDGYTF. Written as DNA, the CDR3 is TGCAGTGCCACTCGGACAGGCCTGGATGGCTACACCTTC.